The 14 T cell receptor beta chains listed next were all sequenced from one sample in a study of siplizumab effects on memory and regulatory T cells (dated by TCRdb to between 2017 and 2020). Receptor amplification or capture employed the immunoSEQ multiplex PCR assay. TCRdb provides this immuneACCESS table in a form limited to in-frame rearrangements. Some clones are lacking; in checked studies, under half of them reflect an unresolved V gene, and why the rest are absent is not known. The sample table records 8,500 to 10,000 clones; about 40% of these occur just once. In total, the top ten clones hold around 8.3% of the sample. For about 6 days, cells in the mixed lymphocyte reaction were kept in coculture at 37 degrees C. These TCRs' antigens remain unknown. Sequenced material: CFSE-low (dividing) CD4+ T cells sorted from an allogeneic mixed lymphocyte reaction. The receptors stem from a human donor in good health; the cells came from an allogeneic mixed lymphocyte reaction.

The chain joins TRBV18 to TRBJ2-1, with D possibly being TRBD2 (5 bases). V lost 5 bases, J lost 8 bases, and 13 bases lay in between. Germline V gene data show CDR1 as KGHSH and CDR2 as LQKENI. This CDR3 has 13 residues. CDR3 residues: CASSSSGLDEQFF. DNA of the CDR3: TGTGCCAGCTCATCTTCAGGACTGGATGAGCAGTTCTTC. Full variable domain (rest looked up from reference TRBV18 and TRBJ2-1): NAGVMQNPRHLVRRRGQEARLRCSPMKGHSHVYWYRQLPEEGLKFMVYLQKENIIDESGMPKERFSAEFPKEGPSILRIQQVVRGDSAAYFCASSSSGLDEQFFGPGTRLTVL.

In its sample, this clone ranks as medium-sized. CDR3 in DNA: TGCGCCAGCAGCCTGCCGGGACAGGGTTTTGCTAGCGGCTCCTACGAGCAGTACTTC. Translating gives CASSLPGQGFASGSYEQYF. The rearrangement uses TRBV4-1 and TRBJ2-7; 9 bases fit TRBD1. In germline, CDR1 is MGHRA, CDR2 YSYEKL. The CDR3 is 19 amino acids. The J segment lost 0 bases and the V segment lost 4 bases, leaving 16 bases of the junction unmatched.

This chain links TRBV7-2 with TRBJ1-2; D is undetermined. This CDR3 has 12 residues. CDR1 and CDR2 (germline): SGHTA, FQGNSA. Trimming removed 3 bases at V and 4 bases at J, with 6 bases between. The CDR3 nucleotides read TGTGCCAGCAGCTTCAGTTTCTATGGCTACACCTTC. It yields the protein CASSFSFYGYTF. Full variable domain (missing parts from reference TRBV7-2 and TRBJ1-2): GAGVSQSPSNKVTEKGKDVELRCDPISGHTALYWYRQSLGQGLEFLIYFQGNSAPDKSGLPSDRFSAERTGGSVSTLTIQRTQQEDSAVYLCASSFSFYGYTFGSGTRLTVV.

The chain employs TRBV7-3 and TRBJ2-1, with 9 bases that match TRBD2. CDR3 length equals 15 residues. Germline assignment: CDR1 SGHTA and CDR2 FQGTGA. V was clipped by 1 base and J by 4 bases; unmatched bases: 2. CDR3 sequence reads: CASSLRLAGYNEQFF. The CDR3 nucleotides are TGTGCCAGCAGCTTAAGGCTAGCGGGGTACAATGAGCAGTTCTTC.

The gene calls are TRBV9 and TRBJ2-1; 10 bases fit TRBD2. V was pared by 4 bases and J by 4 bases, with 8 bases of the junction left unmatched. Germline V gene sequence: CDR1 SGDLS, CDR2 YYNGEE. The CDR3 is 16 amino acids. Here the CDR3 reads CASSPGLATSYNEQFF. Here the CDR3 DNA reads TGTGCCAGCAGCCCGGGACTAGCGACTTCGTACAATGAGCAGTTCTTC.

This clone is categorized as medium-sized. The rearrangement joins TRBV5-4 to TRBJ2-2; D may be TRBD2 (6 bases). The CDR3 totals 16 residues. Per germline, CDR1 SGHNT and CDR2 YYREEE (reference sequence). Trimming removed 4 bases from V and 6 bases from J, with 19 bases in between. CDR3 residues: CASSAGRDFFAGELFF. CDR3 nucleotide sequence: TGTGCCAGCAGCGCGGGACGGGATTTCTTCGCCGGGGAGCTGTTTTTT. The complete variable domain, with remaining parts taken from reference TRBV5-4 and TRBJ2-2, reads ETGVTQSPTHLIKTRGQQVTLRCSSQSGHNTVSWYQQALGQGPQFIFQYYREEENGRGNFPPRFSGLQFPNYSSELNVNALELDDSALYLCASSAGRDFFAGELFFGEGSRLTVL.

The chain has TRBV13 and TRBJ2-7, with TRBD1 as a possible D gene (6 bases). The CDR3 spans 14 residues. Trimming stripped 5 bases from V and 2 bases from J, with 13 bases between. The germline V gene has CDR1 PRHDT and CDR2 FYEKMQ (reference sequence). CDR3 coding DNA: TGTGCCAGCAGCCCTGGAAAGGGGGCCTACGAGCAGTACTTC. The encoded protein is CASSPGKGAYEQYF.

As concerns this clone: Other nucleotide sequences from this sample produce the same CDR3. V and J are TRBV5-6 and TRBJ1-1; a possible D gene is TRBD1 (6 bases). Trimming took off 4 bases at V and 4 bases at J, with 23 bases between the two ends. The CDR3 consists of 17 residues. Germline-derived CDR1 and CDR2 are SGHDT and YYEEEE. In nucleotides, the CDR3 is TGTGCCAGCAGCCCGCTGGGGGGCCGACGGGGGGGCACTGAAGCTTTCTTT. This gives the protein CASSPLGGRRGGTEAFF.

V is TRBV11-3 and J is TRBJ2-7; TRBD1 might be the D (6 bases). CDR1 and CDR2 from the germline V gene are SGHNT and YENEEA. The CDR3 contains 13 residues. The germline V and J ends were trimmed by 10 bases and 2 bases, with 15 bases remaining between them. The CDR3 DNA reads as TGTGCCACCTCGAGGACAGTAACCTACGAGCAGTACTTC. This translates into CATSRTVTYEQYF.

V and J are TRBV7-2 and TRBJ2-7, with a tentative D call TRBD1 (5 bases). V was cut by 5 bases and J by 0 bases, with 11 bases left in between. Germline V gene lookup returns CDR1 SGHTA and CDR2 FQGNSA. The CDR3 totals 14 residues. CDR3 in amino acids: CASSILRVSYEQYF. Here the CDR3 DNA reads TGTGCCAGCAGCATCCTCAGGGTCTCCTACGAGCAGTACTTC.

The rearrangement joins TRBV14 to TRBJ2-2; TRBD2 matches at 8 bases. V gave up 4 bases and J gave up 1 base; unmatched junction bases: 5. The CDR3 length is 16 residues. Germline V CDR1 and CDR2: SGHDN, FVKESK. CDR3 protein: CASSLTSARNTGELFF. The CDR3 nucleotides are TGTGCCAGCAGCCTGACTAGCGCCCGGAACACCGGGGAGCTGTTTTTT.

As DNA, the CDR3 is TGTGCCAGCAGCTTGCGACTAGCGGGGACCCAGTACTTC. Protein product: CASSLRLAGTQYF. The V and J genes are TRBV4-2 and TRBJ2-5, with TRBD2 matching 10 bases. Germline V gives CDR1 LGHNA, CDR2 YNFKEQ. The CDR3 is made up of 13 amino acids. With 5 bases clipped from V and 7 bases from J, the junction kept 4 bases outside the gene matches.

The table lists this clone with a count of one. In DNA, the CDR3 is TGCGCCAGCAGCTCGCACGGGGGACTAACTTACACCGGGGAGCTGTTTTTT. This encodes CASSSHGGLTYTGELFF. The chain is built from TRBV5-1 and TRBJ2-2; 7 bases are shared with TRBD2. Germline lookup yields CDR1 SGHRS and CDR2 YFSETQ. The CDR3 loop spans 17 amino acids. Losses at the gene ends were 3 bases for V and 3 bases for J; bases not matched to a gene: 11.

This clone was recorded a few times. The chain employs TRBV11-1 and TRBJ1-1, with 7 bases fitting TRBD1. Losses at the gene ends were 2 bases for V and 1 base for J; bases not matched to a gene: 7. CDR1 is SGHAT and CDR2 is FQDESV in the germline V gene (reference sequence). This CDR3 region has 16 residues. The CDR3 loop reads CASSLRGGDRNTEAFF. The DNA of the CDR3 is TGTGCCAGCAGCTTAAGGGGAGGGGACAGGAACACTGAAGCTTTCTTT.